These T cell receptor beta chains were read from a single sample in a study of cytomegalovirus exposure and HLA in healthy donors. TCRdb keeps only in-frame clones here, not all; method: immunoSEQ multiplex PCR. Of fewer than 150,000 clones in the sample, roughly 76% are singletons; the top ten hold approximately 15%. Sequencing used PBMCs. The receptors shown here come from a human donor in good health. The CDR3 runs from the conserved cysteine through the conserved F or W. The order of the fields is J gene, D gene, V gene, CDR3 DNA, CDR3 protein. A D gene is named only where the DNA matches it firmly.

>TRBJ1-2|TRBD1|TRBV12-5
TGTGCTAGCGCCGACAGGGCCTATGGCTACACCTTC
CASADRAYGYTF
>TRBJ1-6|-|TRBV6-5
TGTGCCAGCAGCCTCGGGGACTTTGGTAATTCACCCCTCCACTTT
CASSLGDFGNSPLHF
>TRBJ2-7|TRBD2|TRBV7-3
TGTGCCAGCAGCTTATCCCGGACTAGCGAAATCTACGAGCAGTACTTC
CASSLSRTSEIYEQYF
>TRBJ2-7|TRBD2|TRBV5-6
TGTGCCAGCAGCTTGGAGGGGACTACTTACGAGCAGTACTTC
CASSLEGTTYEQYF
>TRBJ2-2|TRBD2|TRBV7-2
TGTGCCAGCAGCTTAGCCAGAAGCGGGAGTTTCACCGGGGAGCTGTTTTTT
CASSLARSGSFTGELFF
>TRBJ1-1|-|TRBV7-7
TGTGCTAGCAGCCAGCGGGGATTCACTGAAGCTTTCTTT
CASSQRGFTEAFF
>TRBJ1-6|TRBD1|TRBV4-1
TGCGCCAGCAGCCAAGAGGGACAGCGCTCCTATAATTCACCCCTCCACTTT
CASSQEGQRSYNSPLHF
>TRBJ2-7|TRBD1|TRBV5-1
TGCGCCAGCAGCCCCGGGACAGGCGGCGAGCAGTACTTC
CASSPGTGGEQYF
>TRBJ1-1|-|TRBV7-8
TGTGCCAGCAGCTTAAGTGGAGGACAAGGGGGTATGTCTTTCTTT
CASSLSGGQGGMSFF
>TRBJ1-5|-|TRBV19
TGTGCCAGTAGTATCTCGGGAGCCCAGCCCCAGCATTTT
CASSISGAQPQHF